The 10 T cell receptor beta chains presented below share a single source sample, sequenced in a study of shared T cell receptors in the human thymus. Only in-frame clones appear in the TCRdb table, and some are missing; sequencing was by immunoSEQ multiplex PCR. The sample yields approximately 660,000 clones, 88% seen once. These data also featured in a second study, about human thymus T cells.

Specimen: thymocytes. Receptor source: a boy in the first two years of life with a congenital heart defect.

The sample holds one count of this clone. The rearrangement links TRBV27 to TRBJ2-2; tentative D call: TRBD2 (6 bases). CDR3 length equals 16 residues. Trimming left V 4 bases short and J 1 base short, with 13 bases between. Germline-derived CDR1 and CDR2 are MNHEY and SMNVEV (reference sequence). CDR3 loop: CASSSSGLMNTGELFF. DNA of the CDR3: TGTGCCAGCAGTTCGTCGGGACTGATGAACACCGGGGAGCTGTTTTTT.

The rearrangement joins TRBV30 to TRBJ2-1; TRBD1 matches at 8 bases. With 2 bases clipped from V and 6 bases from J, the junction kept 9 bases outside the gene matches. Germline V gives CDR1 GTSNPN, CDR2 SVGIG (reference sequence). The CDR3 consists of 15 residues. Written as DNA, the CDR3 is TGTGCCTGGAGTCATACAGGGGGAAGGGCCAATGAGCAGTTCTTC. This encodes CAWSHTGGRANEQFF.

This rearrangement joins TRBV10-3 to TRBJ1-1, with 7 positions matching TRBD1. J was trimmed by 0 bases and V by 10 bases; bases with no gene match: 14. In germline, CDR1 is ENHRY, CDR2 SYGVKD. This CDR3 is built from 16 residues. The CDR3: CATQSGGRELNTEAFF. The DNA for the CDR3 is TGTGCCACTCAGTCAGGGGGTAGGGAGTTGAACACTGAAGCTTTCTTT.

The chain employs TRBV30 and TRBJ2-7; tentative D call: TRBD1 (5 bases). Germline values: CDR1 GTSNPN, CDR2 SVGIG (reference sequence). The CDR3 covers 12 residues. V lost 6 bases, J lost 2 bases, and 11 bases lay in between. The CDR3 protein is CACQRGTYEQYF. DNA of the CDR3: TGTGCCTGCCAAAGGGGAACCTACGAGCAGTACTTC.

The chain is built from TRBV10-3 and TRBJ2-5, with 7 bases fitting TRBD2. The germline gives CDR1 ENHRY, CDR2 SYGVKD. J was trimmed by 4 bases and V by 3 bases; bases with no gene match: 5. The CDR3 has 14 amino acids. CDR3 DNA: TGTGCCATCAGTGAATCCATAGCGGGAGAGACCCAGTACTTC. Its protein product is CAISESIAGETQYF.

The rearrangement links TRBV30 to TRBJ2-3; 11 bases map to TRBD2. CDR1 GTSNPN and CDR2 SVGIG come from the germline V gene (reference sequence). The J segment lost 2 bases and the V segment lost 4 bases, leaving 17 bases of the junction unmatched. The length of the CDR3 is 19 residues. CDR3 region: CAWKCHSGRVRWDTDTQYF. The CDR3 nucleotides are TGTGCCTGGAAGTGCCATAGCGGGAGGGTACGATGGGACACAGATACGCAGTATTTT.

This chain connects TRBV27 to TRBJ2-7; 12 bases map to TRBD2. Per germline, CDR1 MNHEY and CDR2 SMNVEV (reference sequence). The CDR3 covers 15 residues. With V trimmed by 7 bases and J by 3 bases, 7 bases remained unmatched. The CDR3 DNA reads TGTGCCAGCACTCCTCGGACTAGCGGGGTCTACGAGCAGTACTTC. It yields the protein CASTPRTSGVYEQYF.

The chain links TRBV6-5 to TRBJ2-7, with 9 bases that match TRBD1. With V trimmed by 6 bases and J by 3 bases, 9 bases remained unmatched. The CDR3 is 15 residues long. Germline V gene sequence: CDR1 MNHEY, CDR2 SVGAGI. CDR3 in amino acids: CASRTRDRVDYEQYF. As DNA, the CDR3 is TGTGCCAGCAGGACTAGGGACAGGGTGGACTACGAGCAGTACTTC.

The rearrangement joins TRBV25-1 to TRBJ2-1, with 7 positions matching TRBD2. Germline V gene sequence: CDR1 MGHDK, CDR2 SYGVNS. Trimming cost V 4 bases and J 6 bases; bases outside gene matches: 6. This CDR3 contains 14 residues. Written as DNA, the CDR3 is TGTGCCAGCAGTGTGGCGGGAGCCTCCAATGAGCAGTTCTTC. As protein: CASSVAGASNEQFF. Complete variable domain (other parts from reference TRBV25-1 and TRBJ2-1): EADIYQTPRYLVIGTGKKITLECSQTMGHDKMYWYQQDPGMELHLIHYSYGVNSTEKGDLSSESTVSRIRTEHFPLTLESARPSHTSQYLCASSVAGASNEQFFGPGTRLTVL.

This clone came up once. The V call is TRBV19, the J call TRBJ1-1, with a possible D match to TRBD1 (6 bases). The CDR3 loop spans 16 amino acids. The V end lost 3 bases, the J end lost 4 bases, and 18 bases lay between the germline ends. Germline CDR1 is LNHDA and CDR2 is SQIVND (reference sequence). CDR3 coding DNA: TGTGCCAGTAGTATCCTTCGCAGGGGTGTGGGCACTGAAGCTTTCTTT. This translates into CASSILRRGVGTEAFF.